One T cell receptor (beta chain) is described in this entry. Its antigen remains unidentified. Base qualities are not provided; no much larger clone lies one nucleotide away. TCRbeta CDR3 regions were amplified from genomic DNA by means of the immunoSEQ Assay, a bias-controlled multiplex PCR. The authors' pipeline ran thus. Nucleated cell counts per sample were estimated from amplification of reference gene primers within the assay. To quantify the absolute abundance of each unique TCRbeta CDR3 rearrangement, sequence reads were collapsed and filtered. For each sample, productive Simpson clonality was calculated by taking the square root of Simpson's diversity index across productive rearrangements. TCRdb's version of the immuneACCESS table is confined to in-frame rearrangements and falls short of the full clone set. An unresolved V gene accounts for under half of the shortfall where checked; the remainder is of unknown origin. Clone size and the V and J calls come from that table; the DNA yielded D and trimming. The sample profile shows about 47,000 clones; approximately 71% of them were found once. Together, the top ten hold less than 8% of the sample.

The entry originates in a study of blood T cell repertoires in COVID-19 (dated by TCRdb to 2020 to 2021). About the full investigation: Samples covering the acute and convalescent phases of COVID-19 were provided by collaborators in the United States, Italy and Spain. The material from the prospective study consisted of cDNA or gDNA derived from T cells, B-cell-depleted T cells, or PBMCs. The dataset comprised deeply sampled blood TCRbeta repertoires from subjects exposed to, actively infected with, or recovered from COVID-19. The repertoires were released in a freely available public database meant as a resource for research on the immune response to SARS-CoV-2. Samples came from the ongoing ImmuneRACE study (first 160 participants) plus 1,254 subjects from 6 global collaborators. Nearly every sample came with metadata listing a de-identified subject ID, COVID-19 status, age in years and sex. Where available, HLA class I and class II types were obtained from metadata supplied by the sample provider rather than from assay-based typing. General study outcomes and caveats: The quantity of clinical and demographic metadata differed by source and by participant and was supplied without curation.

The collaborating institutions used their own protocols to collect whole blood in K2EDTA tubes. For TCRbeta analysis, collaborator samples were shipped as frozen whole blood, as isolated PBMCs, or as DNA extracted from either sample type. V is shortened by 3 bases, J by 2 bases, and the region joining them spans 11 bases. Inclusive of the bounding cysteine and phenylalanine, the CDR3 is 15 residues long. Only the CDR3 DNA is retained, 45 bases long and in frame from the first base. Looking up the germline V gene yields CDR1 SGDLS and CDR2 YYNGEE. The chain joins TRBV9 to TRBJ2-2; a tentative D call is TRBD2 (5 bases match). The material sequenced was peripheral blood. The receptor comes from a man of 80 years or more with acute or convalescent COVID-19. The bases are TGTGCCAGCAGCGACCGGGGTAGCAACACCGGGGAGCTGTTTTTT. Translated, it gives CASSDRGSNTGELFF.